The source of this T cell receptor (beta chain) is a study of technical replicates of blood from a few donors (dated by TCRdb to about 2017). The library came from the immunoSEQ multiplex PCR assay. TCRdb mirrors the immuneACCESS table, restricted to in-frame sequences. Some clones are absent from its copies; in checked studies, under half trace to an unresolved V gene, and the reason for the others is unknown. This sample is represented by approximately 97,000 clones; around 96% of them were singletons. Jointly, the top ten make up about 0.35% of the sample. The CDR3 spans 13 residues, from the cysteine through the phenylalanine. Just the 39-base CDR3 DNA is kept, in frame starting at base 1. The germline ends are 17 bases apart after V is trimmed by 8 bases and J by 6 bases. CDR1 and CDR2 are drawn from the germline V gene: MDHEN, SYDVKM. Concerning this clone: Its antigen remains undetermined. No clone much larger than this one lies a single base away; base qualities are absent.

Input material: T cells isolated from PBMCs. The rearrangement combines TRBV28 with TRBJ2-7, with TRBD1 tentatively as D gene (6 bases match). The sequence was obtained from a human donor in good health. The DNA sequence is as follows: TGTGCCAGCCCAGACAGGTTCGGAAGCGAGCAGTACTTC. This sequence encodes CASPDRFGSEQYF.